Each of the 18 T cell receptor beta chains below was sequenced from the same sample in a study of blood T cell repertoires in COVID-19. Assay used: immunoSEQ multiplex PCR; TCRdb lists only in-frame clones, some missing. Of over 150,000 clones in the sample, roughly 89% were seen once. Material for sequencing was peripheral blood. The receptor set was obtained from a woman aged 70-85 years with COVID-19, enrolled during active disease.

The gene calls are TRBV3-1 (or the pseudogene TRBV3-2) and TRBJ2-7, with D uncertain. CDR3 length equals 15 residues. Germline values: CDR1 LGHDT, CDR2 YNNKEL (reference sequence). Trimming shortened V by 0 bases and J by 4 bases, and 13 bases separated the two germline ends. The CDR3 nucleotides are TGTGCCAGCAGCCAAGATGCTAGTATGACGTACGAGCAGTACTTC. It codes for CASSQDASMTYEQYF.

The rearrangement joins TRBV3-1 (or the pseudogene TRBV3-2) to TRBJ1-6, with 7 bases identical to TRBD1. CDR3 length: 16 residues. V lost 0 bases to trimming and J lost 9 bases; unmatched junction nucleotides: 8. Germline V gene sequence: CDR1 LGHDT, CDR2 YNNKEL (reference sequence). Here the CDR3 DNA reads TGTGCCAGCAGCCAAGATTTTACGACAGGGAGTTCACCCCTCCACTTT. This translates into CASSQDFTTGSSPLHF.

This sequence joins TRBV6-1 and TRBJ1-5; D is uncertain. Germline CDR1 reads MNHNS; CDR2 reads SASEGT. The CDR3 extends over 14 amino acids. Trimming removed 1 base from V and 3 bases from J, with 7 bases in between. The chain's CDR3 is CASSEELLNQPQHF. DNA for the CDR3: TGTGCCAGCAGTGAAGAGTTACTCAATCAGCCCCAGCATTTT.

The J gene is TRBJ2-1, the V gene TRBV28; 7 nucleotides line up with TRBD1. With 4 bases clipped from V and 8 bases from J, the junction kept 20 bases outside the gene matches. In germline, CDR1 is MDHEN, CDR2 SYDVKM. This CDR3 is 18 amino acids long. The CDR3 bases are TGTGCCAGCAGTTCATTTACCCCGACAGGGAAGAGAGGGGATGAGCAGTTCTTC. Translating gives CASSSFTPTGKRGDEQFF. Together with reference TRBV28 and TRBJ2-1, the CDR3 gives the full variable domain: DVKVTQSSRYLVKRTGEKVFLECVQDMDHENMFWYRQDPGLGLRLIYFSYDVKMKEKGDIPEGYSVSREKKERFSLILESASTNQTSMYLCASSSFTPTGKRGDEQFFGPGTRLTVL.

The V and J genes are TRBV27 and TRBJ2-2; 12 bases match TRBD1. This CDR3 has 15 amino acids. V gave up 6 bases and J gave up 5 bases; unmatched junction bases: 4. Germline V gene sequence: CDR1 MNHEY, CDR2 SMNVEV (reference sequence). CDR3: CASSRDRGRTGELFF. The DNA of the CDR3 is TGTGCCAGCAGCCGGGACAGGGGGCGAACCGGGGAGCTGTTTTTT.

This clone appeared once. The genes are TRBV5-1 and TRBJ1-2; 7 bases agree with TRBD1. The CDR3 totals 14 residues. V shed 4 bases and J 2 bases; nucleotides not matched to a gene: 5. Germline V CDR1 and CDR2: SGHRS, YFSETQ. CDR3 DNA: TGCGCCAGCAGCGAAGCGACAGGGAACTATGGCTACACCTTC. Its translation is CASSEATGNYGYTF. The full variable domain, rest sourced from reference TRBV5-1 and TRBJ1-2, is KAGVTQTPRYLIKTRGQQVTLSCSPISGHRSVSWYQQTPGQGLQFLFEYFSETQRNKGNFPGRFSGRQFSNSRSEMNVSTLELGDSALYLCASSEATGNYGYTFGSGTRLTVV.

Comment on this clone: This sample also contains other DNA sequences that code for the same CDR3. V usage is TRBV3-1 (or the pseudogene TRBV3-2) and J usage is TRBJ2-3; D uncertain. Trimming took 0 bases from V and 0 from J, leaving 7 bases between them. CDR3 length: 15 residues. Germline V gene data show CDR1 as LGHDT and CDR2 as YNNKEL (reference sequence). CDR3 sequence (DNA): TGTGCCAGCAGCCAAGAGGTCAGGAGCACAGATACGCAGTATTTT. Its protein is CASSQEVRSTDTQYF.

J is TRBJ2-1 and V is TRBV5-8, with D possibly matching TRBD1 (6 bases). The CDR3 runs to 14 residues. The germline CDR1 and CDR2 sequences are SGHTS and YDEGEE. With 4 bases removed from V and 5 bases from J, the gap between germline ends came to 13 bases. The CDR3 DNA is TGTGCCAGCAGCCTATACAGGGTACACAATGAGCAGTTCTTC. This codes for CASSLYRVHNEQFF.

This chain connects TRBV5-1 to TRBJ2-1; 9 nucleotides align to TRBD1. CDR3 length equals 15 residues. The V gene's germline CDR1 is SGHRS and CDR2 YFSETQ. The V and J ends lost 2 bases and 6 bases, in that order; junction bases with no gene match: 6. CDR3 sequence (DNA): TGCGCCAGCAGCTTCGGACAGGGGTCTTTCAATGAGCAGTTCTTC. It yields the protein CASSFGQGSFNEQFF.

The chain recombines TRBV9 with TRBJ1-6; D is possibly TRBD1 (5 bases). The CDR3 contains 14 residues. The V gene lost 3 bases and the J gene lost 8 bases, with 12 bases spanning the gap. Germline assignment: CDR1 SGDLS and CDR2 YYNGEE. CDR3 sequence (DNA): TGTGCCAGCAGCGCAGGGATCGGAGATTCACCCCTCCACTTT. Translation gives CASSAGIGDSPLHF.

V and J are TRBV4-1 and TRBJ2-5; 7 nucleotides line up with TRBD1. This CDR3 spans 15 amino acids. J was trimmed by 2 bases and V by 1 base; bases with no gene match: 4. CDR1 MGHRA and CDR2 YSYEKL come from the germline V gene. CDR3 amino acids: CASSQGRTGQETQYF. Here the CDR3 DNA reads TGCGCCAGCAGCCAAGGGAGGACAGGTCAAGAGACCCAGTACTTC.

The CDR3 nucleotides read TGCGCCAGCAAGGCGGGGGGATACAATGAGCAGTTCTTC. As protein: CASKAGGYNEQFF. This chain connects TRBV10-1 to TRBJ2-1, with TRBD2 matching 8 bases. This CDR3 comprises 13 residues. CDR1 and CDR2 (germline): WNHNN, SYGVQD (reference sequence). V shed 7 bases and J 4 bases; nucleotides not matched to a gene: 3.

This clone has only one observation. The CDR3 protein is CASSPRGGHVTQYF. DNA for the CDR3: TGTGCCAGCAGTCCCCGGGGGGGCCATGTTACGCAGTATTTT. This chain links TRBV28 with TRBJ2-3; 8 bases agree with TRBD2. V shed 5 bases and J 8 bases; nucleotides not matched to a gene: 9. The germline V gene encodes CDR1 MDHEN and CDR2 SYDVKM. The CDR3 has 14 residues.

This clone was recorded only once. The V call is TRBV11-2, the J call TRBJ1-3, with TRBD1 matching 11 bases. The V gene end was trimmed by 6 bases and the J gene end by 2 bases; junction bases not matched to a gene: 6. Germline-derived CDR1 and CDR2 are SGHAT and FQNNGV. The CDR3 contains 16 residues. This CDR3 is CASSNPGQGAGNTIYF. DNA of the CDR3: TGTGCCAGCAGTAATCCGGGACAGGGGGCTGGAAACACCATATATTTT.

This clone was observed a single time. The genes are TRBV5-1 and TRBJ2-7; 7 nucleotides match TRBD1. Per germline, CDR1 SGHRS and CDR2 YFSETQ. The CDR3 extends over 15 amino acids. The ends lost 4 bases at V and 0 bases at J; junction bases unmatched: 7. The CDR3 spells CASSAADRVSYEQYF. CDR3 DNA: TGCGCCAGCAGCGCCGCTGACAGGGTCTCCTACGAGCAGTACTTC.

The count of this clone is one. The chain combines TRBV5-1 with TRBJ1-1; D not resolved. Germline-derived CDR1 and CDR2 are SGHRS and YFSETQ. CDR3 length: 12 residues. The ends were cut back, 0 bases at V and 7 bases at J, with 7 bases in the middle. CDR3 residues: CASSLGHNEAFF. The CDR3 bases are TGCGCCAGCAGCTTGGGACATAATGAAGCTTTCTTT.

As concerns this clone: A junction boundary mismatches the germline segment, possibly from a read error. The chain recombines TRBV12-5 with TRBJ1-5; unclear D gene. CDR3 length equals 11 residues. Looked up from germline, CDR1 is LGHNT and CDR2 is FRNRAP. The CDR3 reads CASGLSPEHDF. In DNA, the CDR3 is TGTGCTAGTGGTTTGTCGCCCGAACATGATTTT.

The chain has TRBV30 and TRBJ2-5, with 7 bases fitting TRBD1. The trim removed 5 bases at V and 3 bases at J, leaving 6 bases unmatched. Germline V gene data show CDR1 as GTSNPN and CDR2 as SVGIG (reference sequence). CDR3 length: 13 amino acids. CDR3 coding DNA: TGTGCCTGGGGGGGAGACAGGGAAGAGACCCAGTACTTC. Protein: CAWGGDREETQYF.